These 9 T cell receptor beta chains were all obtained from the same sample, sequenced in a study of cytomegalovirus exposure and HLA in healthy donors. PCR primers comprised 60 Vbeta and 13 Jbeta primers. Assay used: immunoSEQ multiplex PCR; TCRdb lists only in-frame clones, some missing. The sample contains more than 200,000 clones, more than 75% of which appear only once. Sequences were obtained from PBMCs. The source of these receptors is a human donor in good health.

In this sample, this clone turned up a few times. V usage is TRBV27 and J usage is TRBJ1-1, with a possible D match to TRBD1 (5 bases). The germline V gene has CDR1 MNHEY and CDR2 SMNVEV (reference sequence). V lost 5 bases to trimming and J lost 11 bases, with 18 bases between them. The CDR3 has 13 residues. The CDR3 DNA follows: TGTGCCAGCAGTCTTGACAGAAGGCTACCCGCTTTCTTT. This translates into CASSLDRRLPAFF.

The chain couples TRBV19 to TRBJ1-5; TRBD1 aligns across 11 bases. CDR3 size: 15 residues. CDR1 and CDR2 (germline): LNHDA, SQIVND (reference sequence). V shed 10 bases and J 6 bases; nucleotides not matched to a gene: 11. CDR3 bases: TGTGCCAACTGGACAGGGGGCGGCTATGGTCAGCCCCAGCATTTT. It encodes CANWTGGGYGQPQHF.

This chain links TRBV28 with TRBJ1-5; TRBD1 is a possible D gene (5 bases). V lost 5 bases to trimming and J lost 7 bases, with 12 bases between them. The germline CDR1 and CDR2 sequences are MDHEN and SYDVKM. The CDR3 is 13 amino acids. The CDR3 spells CASSQGGEQPQHF. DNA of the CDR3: TGTGCCAGCAGTCAGGGTGGGGAACAGCCCCAGCATTTT.

CDR3 protein: CASSSDRFSYANTGELFF. The CDR3, as DNA: TGTGCCAGTAGCAGCGACAGGTTTTCCTACGCGAACACCGGGGAGCTGTTTTTT. The chain has TRBV19 and TRBJ2-2, with D perhaps matching TRBD1 (6 bases). Germline values: CDR1 LNHDA, CDR2 SQIVND (reference sequence). There are 18 residues in the CDR3. The germline V and J ends were trimmed by 6 bases and 0 bases, with 20 bases remaining between them. Drawing the rest from reference TRBV19 and TRBJ2-2, the complete variable domain is DGGITQSPKYLFRKEGQNVTLSCEQNLNHDAMYWYRQDPGQGLRLIYYSQIVNDFQKGDIAEGYSVSREKKESFPLTVTSAQKNPTAFYLCASSSDRFSYANTGELFFGEGSRLTVL.

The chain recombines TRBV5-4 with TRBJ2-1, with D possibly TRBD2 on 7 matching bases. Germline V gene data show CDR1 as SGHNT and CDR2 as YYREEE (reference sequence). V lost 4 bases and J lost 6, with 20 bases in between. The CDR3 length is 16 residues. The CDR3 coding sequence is TGTGCCAGCAGCGGGACCGGGGGGAGGGGGTCCAATGAGCAGTTCTTC. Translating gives CASSGTGGRGSNEQFF. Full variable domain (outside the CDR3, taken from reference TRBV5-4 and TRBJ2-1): ETGVTQSPTHLIKTRGQQVTLRCSSQSGHNTVSWYQQALGQGPQFIFQYYREEENGRGNFPPRFSGLQFPNYSSELNVNALELDDSALYLCASSGTGGRGSNEQFFGPGTRLTVL.

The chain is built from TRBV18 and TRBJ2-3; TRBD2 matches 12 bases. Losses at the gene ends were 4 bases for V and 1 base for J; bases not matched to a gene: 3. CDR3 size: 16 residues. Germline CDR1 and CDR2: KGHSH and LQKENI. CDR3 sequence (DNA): TGTGCCAGCTCACGACTAGCGGGAGCGGGCACAGATACGCAGTATTTT. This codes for CASSRLAGAGTDTQYF. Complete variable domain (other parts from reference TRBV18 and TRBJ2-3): NAGVMQNPRHLVRRRGQEARLRCSPMKGHSHVYWYRQLPEEGLKFMVYLQKENIIDESGMPKERFSAEFPKEGPSILRIQQVVRGDSAAYFCASSRLAGAGTDTQYFGPGTRLTVL.

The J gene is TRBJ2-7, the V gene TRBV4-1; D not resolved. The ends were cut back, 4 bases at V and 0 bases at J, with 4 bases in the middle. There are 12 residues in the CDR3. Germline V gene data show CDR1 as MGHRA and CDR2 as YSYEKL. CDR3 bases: TGCGCCAGCAGCCCTCCCTCCTACGAGCAGTACTTC. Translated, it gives CASSPPSYEQYF.

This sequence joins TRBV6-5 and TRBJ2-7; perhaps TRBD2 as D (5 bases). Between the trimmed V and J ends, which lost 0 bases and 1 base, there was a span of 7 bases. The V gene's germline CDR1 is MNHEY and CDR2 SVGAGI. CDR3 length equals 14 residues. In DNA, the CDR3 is TGTGCCAGCAGTTACTCAAGAGGGTCCTACGAGCAGTACTTC. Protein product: CASSYSRGSYEQYF.

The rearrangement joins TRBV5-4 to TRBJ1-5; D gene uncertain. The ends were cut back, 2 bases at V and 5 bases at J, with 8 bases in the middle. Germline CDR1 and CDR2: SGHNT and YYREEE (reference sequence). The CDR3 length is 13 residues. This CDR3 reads CASSFMGHQPQHF. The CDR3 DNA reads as TGTGCCAGCAGCTTTATGGGCCATCAGCCCCAGCATTTT. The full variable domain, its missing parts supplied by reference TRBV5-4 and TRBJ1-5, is ETGVTQSPTHLIKTRGQQVTLRCSSQSGHNTVSWYQQALGQGPQFIFQYYREEENGRGNFPPRFSGLQFPNYSSELNVNALELDDSALYLCASSFMGHQPQHFGDGTRLSIL.